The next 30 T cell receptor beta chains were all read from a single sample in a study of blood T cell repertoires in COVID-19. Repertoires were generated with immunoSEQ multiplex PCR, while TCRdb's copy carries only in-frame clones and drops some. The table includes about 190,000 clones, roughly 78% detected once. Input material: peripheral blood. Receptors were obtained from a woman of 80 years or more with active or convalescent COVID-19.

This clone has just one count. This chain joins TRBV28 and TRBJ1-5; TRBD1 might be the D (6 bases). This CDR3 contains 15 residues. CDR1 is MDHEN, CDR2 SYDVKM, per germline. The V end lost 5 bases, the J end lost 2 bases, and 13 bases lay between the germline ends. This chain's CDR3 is CASSISGAGNQPQHF. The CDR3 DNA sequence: TGTGCCAGCAGTATCTCAGGGGCGGGCAATCAGCCCCAGCATTTT. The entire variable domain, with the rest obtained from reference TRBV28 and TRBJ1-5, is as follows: DVKVTQSSRYLVKRTGEKVFLECVQDMDHENMFWYRQDPGLGLRLIYFSYDVKMKEKGDIPEGYSVSREKKERFSLILESASTNQTSMYLCASSISGAGNQPQHFGDGTRLSIL.

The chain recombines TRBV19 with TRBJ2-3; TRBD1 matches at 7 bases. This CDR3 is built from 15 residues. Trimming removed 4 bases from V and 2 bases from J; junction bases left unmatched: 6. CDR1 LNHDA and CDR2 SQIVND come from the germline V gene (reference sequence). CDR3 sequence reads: CASSRTGSTTDTQYF. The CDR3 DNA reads TGTGCCAGTAGTAGGACAGGTTCCACCACAGATACGCAGTATTTT.

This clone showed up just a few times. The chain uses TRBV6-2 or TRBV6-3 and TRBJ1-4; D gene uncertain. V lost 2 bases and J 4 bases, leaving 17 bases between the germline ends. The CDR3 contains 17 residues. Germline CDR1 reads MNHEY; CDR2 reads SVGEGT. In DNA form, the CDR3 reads TGTGCCAGCAGTTACGGGAGTACGACGGATTATAATGAAAAACTGTTTTTT. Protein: CASSYGSTTDYNEKLFF.

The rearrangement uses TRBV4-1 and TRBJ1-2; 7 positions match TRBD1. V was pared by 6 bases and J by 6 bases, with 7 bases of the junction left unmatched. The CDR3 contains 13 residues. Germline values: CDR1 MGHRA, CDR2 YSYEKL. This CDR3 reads CASRPTGSDGYTF. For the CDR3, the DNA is TGCGCCAGCAGACCGACAGGGTCGGATGGCTACACCTTC.

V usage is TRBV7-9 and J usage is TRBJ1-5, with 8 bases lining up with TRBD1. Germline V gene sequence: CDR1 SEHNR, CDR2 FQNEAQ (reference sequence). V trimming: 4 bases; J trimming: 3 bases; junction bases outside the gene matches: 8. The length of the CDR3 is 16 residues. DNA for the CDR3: TGTGCCAGCAGCTCGGGCCAGGGGGCACTCAATCAGCCCCAGCATTTT. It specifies CASSSGQGALNQPQHF.

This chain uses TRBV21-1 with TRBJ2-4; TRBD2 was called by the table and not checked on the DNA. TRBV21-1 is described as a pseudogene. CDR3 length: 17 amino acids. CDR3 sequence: CASSKGARSLAKNIQYF. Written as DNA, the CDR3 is TGTGCCAGCAGCAAAGGAGCAAGGAGTCTAGCCAAAAACATTCAGTACTTC.

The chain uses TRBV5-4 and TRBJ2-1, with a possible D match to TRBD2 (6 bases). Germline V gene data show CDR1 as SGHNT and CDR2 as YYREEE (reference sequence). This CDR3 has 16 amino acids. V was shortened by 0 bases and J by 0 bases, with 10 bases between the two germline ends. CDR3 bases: TGTGCCAGCAGCTTGGGCGGGGCGGGCTCCTACAATGAGCAGTTCTTC. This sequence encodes CASSLGGAGSYNEQFF.

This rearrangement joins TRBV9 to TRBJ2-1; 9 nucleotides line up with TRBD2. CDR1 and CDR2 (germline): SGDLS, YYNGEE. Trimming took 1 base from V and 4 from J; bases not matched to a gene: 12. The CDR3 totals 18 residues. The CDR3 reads CASSVTPRPSGEYNEQFF. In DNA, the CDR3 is TGTGCCAGCAGCGTAACACCCCGGCCTAGCGGGGAGTACAATGAGCAGTTCTTC.

The CDR3 bases are TGTGCCAGCAGCCCAACGGGCCTTGGGAGGACCCAGTACTTC. Translating gives CASSPTGLGRTQYF. The chain carries TRBV11-3 and TRBJ2-5; perhaps TRBD2 as D (5 bases). Germline V gene lookup returns CDR1 SGHNT and CDR2 YENEEA. The CDR3 has 14 residues. V shed 5 bases and J shed 7 bases, with 17 bases lying between them.

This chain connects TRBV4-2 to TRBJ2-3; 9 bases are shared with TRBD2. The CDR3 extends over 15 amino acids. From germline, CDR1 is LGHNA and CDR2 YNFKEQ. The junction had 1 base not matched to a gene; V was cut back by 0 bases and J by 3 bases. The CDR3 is CASSQELAGTDTQYF. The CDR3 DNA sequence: TGTGCCAGCAGCCAAGAACTAGCGGGTACAGATACGCAGTATTTT.

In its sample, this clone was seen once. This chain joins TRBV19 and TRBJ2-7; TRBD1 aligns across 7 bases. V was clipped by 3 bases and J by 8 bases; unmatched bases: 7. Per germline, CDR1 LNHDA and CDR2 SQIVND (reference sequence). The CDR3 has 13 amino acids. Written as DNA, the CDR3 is TGTGCCAGTAGTATTGGAACAGGGGCAAAGCAGTACTTC. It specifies CASSIGTGAKQYF.

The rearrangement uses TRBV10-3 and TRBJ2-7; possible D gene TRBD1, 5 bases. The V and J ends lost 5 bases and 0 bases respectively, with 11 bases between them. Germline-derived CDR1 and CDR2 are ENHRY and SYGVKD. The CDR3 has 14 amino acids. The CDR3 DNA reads TGTGCCATCAGTAAACGTGACAGCTCCTACGAGCAGTACTTC. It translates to CAISKRDSSYEQYF.

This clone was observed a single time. CDR3 in amino acids: CASSLTVFQDTQYF. The CDR3 bases are TGTGCCAGCAGTTTAACGGTATTCCAAGATACGCAGTATTTT. The J gene is TRBJ2-3, the V gene TRBV2; D is unresolved. V was pared by 5 bases and J by 5 bases, with 14 bases between. The length of the CDR3 is 14 residues. Germline CDR1 SNHLY, CDR2 FYNNEI. Drawing the rest from reference TRBV2 and TRBJ2-3, the complete variable domain is EPEVTQTPSHQVTQMGQEVILRCVPISNHLYFYWYRQILGQKVEFLVSFYNNEISEKSEIFDDQFSVERPDGSNFTLKIRSTKLEDSAMYFCASSLTVFQDTQYFGPGTRLTVL.

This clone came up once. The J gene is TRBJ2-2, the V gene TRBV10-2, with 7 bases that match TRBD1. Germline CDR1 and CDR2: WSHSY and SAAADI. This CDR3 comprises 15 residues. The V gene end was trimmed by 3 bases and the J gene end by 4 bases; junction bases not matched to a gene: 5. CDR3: CASSEVAGGTGELFF. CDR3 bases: TGCGCCAGCAGTGAAGTGGCAGGGGGCACCGGGGAGCTGTTTTTT.

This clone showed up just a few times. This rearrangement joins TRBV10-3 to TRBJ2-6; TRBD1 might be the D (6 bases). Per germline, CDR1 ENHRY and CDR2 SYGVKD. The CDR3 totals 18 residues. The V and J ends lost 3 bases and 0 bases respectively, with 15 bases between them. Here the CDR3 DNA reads TGTGCCATCAGTGACTTGACAGGAAAGAGCTCTGGGGCCAACGTCCTGACTTTC. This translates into CAISDLTGKSSGANVLTF.

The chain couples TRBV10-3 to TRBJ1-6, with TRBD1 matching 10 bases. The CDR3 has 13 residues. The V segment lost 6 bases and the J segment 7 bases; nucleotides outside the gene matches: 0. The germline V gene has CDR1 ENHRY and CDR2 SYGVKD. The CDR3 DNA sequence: TGTGCCATCAGGACAGGGGGCAATTCACCCCTCCACTTT. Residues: CAIRTGGNSPLHF.

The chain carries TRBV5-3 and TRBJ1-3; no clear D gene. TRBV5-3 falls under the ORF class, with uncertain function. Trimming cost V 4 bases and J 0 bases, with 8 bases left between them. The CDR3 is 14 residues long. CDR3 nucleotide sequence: TGTGCCAGAAGCCCCCAGTACTCTGGAAACACCATATATTTT. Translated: CARSPQYSGNTIYF.

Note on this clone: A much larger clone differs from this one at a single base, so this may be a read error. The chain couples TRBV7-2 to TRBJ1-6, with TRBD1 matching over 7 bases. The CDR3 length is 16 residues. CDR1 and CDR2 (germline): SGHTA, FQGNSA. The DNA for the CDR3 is TGTGCCAGCAGCTTAGTATCGGGACAGCCTAATTCACCCTTCCACTTT. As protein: CASSLVSGQPNSPFHF.

The CDR3 sequence: CAWSVQSGTVSNQPQHF. The CDR3 DNA follows: TGTGCCTGGAGTGTACAGAGTGGGACAGTAAGCAATCAGCCCCAGCATTTT. The chain recombines TRBV30 with TRBJ1-5, with 7 bases that match TRBD1. V was clipped by 0 bases and J by 1 base; unmatched bases: 9. This CDR3 spans 17 amino acids. In germline, CDR1 is GTSNPN, CDR2 SVGIG (reference sequence).

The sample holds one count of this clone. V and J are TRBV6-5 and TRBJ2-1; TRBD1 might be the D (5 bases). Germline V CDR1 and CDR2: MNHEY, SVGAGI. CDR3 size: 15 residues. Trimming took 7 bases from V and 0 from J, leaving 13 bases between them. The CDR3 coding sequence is TGTGCCAGCATAGATTATAGGGGCTCCTACAATGAGCAGTTCTTC. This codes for CASIDYRGSYNEQFF.

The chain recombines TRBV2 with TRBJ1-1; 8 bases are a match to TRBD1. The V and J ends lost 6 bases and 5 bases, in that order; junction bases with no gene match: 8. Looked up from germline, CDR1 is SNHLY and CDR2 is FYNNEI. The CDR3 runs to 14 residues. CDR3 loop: CASSPQGGRTEAFF. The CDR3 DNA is TGTGCCAGCAGCCCACAGGGGGGTAGAACTGAAGCTTTCTTT.

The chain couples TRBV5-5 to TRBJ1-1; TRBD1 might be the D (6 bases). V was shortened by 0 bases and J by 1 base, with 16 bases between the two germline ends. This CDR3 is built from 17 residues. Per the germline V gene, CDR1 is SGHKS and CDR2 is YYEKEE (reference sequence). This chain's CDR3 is CASSLAWAGVGNTEAFF. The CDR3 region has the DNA TGTGCCAGCAGCTTGGCATGGGCAGGGGTCGGGAACACTGAAGCTTTCTTT.

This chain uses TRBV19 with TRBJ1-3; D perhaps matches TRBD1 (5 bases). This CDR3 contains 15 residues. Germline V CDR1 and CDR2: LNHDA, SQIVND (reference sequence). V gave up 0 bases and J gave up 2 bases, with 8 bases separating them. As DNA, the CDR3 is TGTGCCAGTAGTATAGAGGTAGGGGCTGGAAACACCATATATTTT. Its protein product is CASSIEVGAGNTIYF.

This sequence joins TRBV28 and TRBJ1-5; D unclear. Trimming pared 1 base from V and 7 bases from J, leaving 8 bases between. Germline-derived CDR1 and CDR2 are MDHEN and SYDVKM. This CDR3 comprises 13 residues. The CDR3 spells CASSLLTNQPQHF. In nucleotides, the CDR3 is TGTGCCAGCAGTTTATTAACTAACCAGCCCCAGCATTTT. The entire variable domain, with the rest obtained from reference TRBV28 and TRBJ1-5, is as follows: DVKVTQSSRYLVKRTGEKVFLECVQDMDHENMFWYRQDPGLGLRLIYFSYDVKMKEKGDIPEGYSVSREKKERFSLILESASTNQTSMYLCASSLLTNQPQHFGDGTRLSIL.

CDR3 residues: CASSQAWDSYQFF. The CDR3 DNA reads TGTGCCAGCAGCCAAGCCTGGGACAGTTATCAGTTCTTC. V usage is TRBV3-1 (or the pseudogene TRBV3-2) and J usage is TRBJ2-1, with TRBD1 matching over 7 bases. Per germline, CDR1 LGHDT and CDR2 YNNKEL (reference sequence). The CDR3 covers 13 residues. V gave up 1 base and J gave up 13 bases; unmatched junction bases: 7.

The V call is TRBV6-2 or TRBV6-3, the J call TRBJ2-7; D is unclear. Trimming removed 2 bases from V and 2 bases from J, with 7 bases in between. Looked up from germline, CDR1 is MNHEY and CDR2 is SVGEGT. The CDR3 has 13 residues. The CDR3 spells CASSYVQTYEQYF. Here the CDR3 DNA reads TGTGCCAGCAGTTACGTCCAGACCTACGAGCAGTACTTC.

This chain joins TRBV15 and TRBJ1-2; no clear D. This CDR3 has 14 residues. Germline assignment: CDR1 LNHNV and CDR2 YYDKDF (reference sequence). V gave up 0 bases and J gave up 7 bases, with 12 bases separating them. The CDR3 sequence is CATSRDATVPGYTF. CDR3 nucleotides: TGTGCCACCAGCAGAGATGCCACAGTCCCTGGCTACACCTTC.

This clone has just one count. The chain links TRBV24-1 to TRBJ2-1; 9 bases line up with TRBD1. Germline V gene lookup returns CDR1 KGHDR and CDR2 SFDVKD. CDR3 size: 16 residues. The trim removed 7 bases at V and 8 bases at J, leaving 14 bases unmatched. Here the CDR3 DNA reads TGTGCCACCAGCTCATCCGGGACAGGGAGTGTGTATGAGCAGTTCTTC. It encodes CATSSSGTGSVYEQFF.

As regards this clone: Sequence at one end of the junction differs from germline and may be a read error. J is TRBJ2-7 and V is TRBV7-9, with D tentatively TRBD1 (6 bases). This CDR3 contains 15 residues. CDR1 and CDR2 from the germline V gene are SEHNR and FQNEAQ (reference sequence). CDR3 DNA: TGTGCCAGCACCTTAGAGGGGGTACTATCCTACGAGCAGTACTTC. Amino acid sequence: CASTLEGVLSYEQYF.

The CDR3 here is CASSPMSNQPQHF. The DNA of the CDR3 is TGTGCCAGCAGCCCAATGAGCAATCAGCCCCAGCATTTT. This sequence joins TRBV7-2 and TRBJ1-5; D is ambiguous. The CDR3 contains 13 residues. Looked up from germline, CDR1 is SGHTA and CDR2 is FQGNSA. V was cut by 5 bases and J by 1 base, with 6 bases left in between.